Below, 20 T cell receptor beta chains from the same sample are listed, as sequenced in a study of human CD8 memory T cell subsets (dated by TCRdb to 2019 to 2021). Early differentiated memory cells that were CCR7+ PD-1+ TIGIT+ and showed dysfunctional, exhausted-like traits were classified as progenitor exhausted-like memory CD8+ T cells (TPEX). Sequencing took place on a NextSeq 550. A Human TCR Profiling Kit was used to prepare UMI-labeled 5' RACE TCRbeta libraries. One entry per CDR3 protein sequence results from the TCRdb reprocessing of the reads, with DNA left out. The sample table on file contains thousands of distinct CDR3 sequences. Of the sample, 15% to 20% falls within the top ten clones. Sequenced sample: CD8+ T cells from PBMCs. Every receptor here comes from a human donor in good health.

This clonotype registers medium-sized by frequency. V is TRBV15 and J is TRBJ2-5; TCRdb reports TRBD2, a call that lacks DNA to check it against. The CDR3 has 13 amino acids. From germline, CDR1 is LNHNV and CDR2 YYDKDF (reference sequence). CDR3: CATSSGSLETQYF.

The rearrangement joins TRBV20-1 to TRBJ2-5. The CDR3 loop spans 14 amino acids. Germline V gene lookup returns CDR1 DFQATT and CDR2 SNEGSKA (reference sequence). CDR3 sequence reads: CSAGEKGMGWTQYF.

The gene calls are TRBV30 and TRBJ2-7; TCRdb selects TRBD1, and the lack of DNA leaves this call unchecked. Per germline, CDR1 GTSNPN and CDR2 SVGIG (reference sequence). The CDR3 spans 13 residues. Here the CDR3 reads CAFAGHNSYEQYF.

This chain links TRBV5-1 with TRBJ2-1; no DNA is available, so the TRBD1 call from TCRdb remains unchecked. CDR1 is SGHRS and CDR2 is YFSETQ in the germline V gene. The CDR3 consists of 15 residues. The CDR3 loop reads CASSPTGPPYNEQFF.

The V call is TRBV4-3, the J call TRBJ1-3. Germline V gene sequence: CDR1 LGHNA, CDR2 YSLEER. The CDR3 extends over 13 amino acids. This CDR3 is CASSQDRANTIYF.

This clonotype counts as medium-sized by frequency. The CDR3 spells CAISDLGTHEQFF. V usage is TRBV10-3 and J usage is TRBJ2-1; TCRdb's D gene call, TRBD2, goes unchecked for lack of DNA. The CDR3 contains 13 residues. Germline-derived CDR1 and CDR2 are ENHRY and SYGVKD.

The V call is TRBV20-1, the J call TRBJ2-1; checking the TCRdb D call of TRBD2 is not possible without DNA. There are 11 residues in the CDR3. Germline loops: CDR1 DFQATT, CDR2 SNEGSKA (reference sequence). The CDR3 loop reads CSAPSGIEQFF.

The genes are TRBV6-1 and TRBJ2-3; absent DNA, TCRdb's TRBD2 call cannot be checked. CDR1 is MNHNS, CDR2 SASEGT, per germline. This CDR3 contains 16 residues. CDR3 sequence reads: CASSERERNPPDTQYF.

The CDR3 spells CASSQDRYGTEAFF. V is TRBV4-3 and J is TRBJ1-1. There are 14 residues in the CDR3. The germline CDR1 and CDR2 sequences are LGHNA and YSLEER.

The chain is built from TRBV10-3 and TRBJ2-3; TCRdb picks TRBD2, but there is no DNA to check that call. The CDR3 has 20 residues. Germline V gene lookup returns CDR1 ENHRY and CDR2 SYGVKD. CDR3 protein: CAISDPYGTSGRAGTDTQYF.

Considering frequency, this clonotype is medium-sized (0.01 to 0.1%). The rearrangement joins TRBV11-1 to TRBJ2-1; no DNA is available, so the TRBD2 call from TCRdb remains unchecked. Looked up from germline, CDR1 is SGHAT and CDR2 is FQDESV (reference sequence). The CDR3 runs to 16 residues. The CDR3 sequence: CASSLAGTSLYNEQFF.

The gene calls are TRBV2 and TRBJ2-1; the D gene TCRdb calls, TRBD2, cannot be checked with no DNA. This CDR3 spans 16 amino acids. Germline-derived CDR1 and CDR2 are SNHLY and FYNNEI. The CDR3 spells CASRPHGLALTNEQFF.

The V and J genes are TRBV7-6 and TRBJ2-1; TCRdb's D gene call, TRBD2, goes unchecked for lack of DNA. The germline gives CDR1 SGHVS, CDR2 FNYEAQ. This CDR3 spans 16 amino acids. The CDR3 region is CASSRELAESYNEQFF.

V is TRBV7-9 and J is TRBJ2-5. The CDR3 has 12 amino acids. The germline V gene has CDR1 SEHNR and CDR2 FQNEAQ (reference sequence). CDR3 in amino acids: CASSLGLETQYF.

The chain links TRBV7-6 to TRBJ2-5; checking the TCRdb D call of TRBD2 is not possible without DNA. This CDR3 contains 15 residues. CDR1 and CDR2 from the germline V gene are SGHVS and FNYEAQ. The CDR3 is CASSLRRGGEGGQYF.

This chain links TRBV7-9 with TRBJ2-5. Germline lookup yields CDR1 SEHNR and CDR2 FQNEAQ (reference sequence). The CDR3 has 14 amino acids. This CDR3 reads CASSLGSTQETQYF.

The genes are TRBV16 and TRBJ2-1; TCRdb lists TRBD1, though no DNA is available to test this call. Looked up from germline, CDR1 is KGHSY and CDR2 is FQNENV. This CDR3 is built from 15 residues. CDR3 region: CASSQQGLASNEQFF.

The chain recombines TRBV12-3 or TRBV12-4 with TRBJ1-5; there is no DNA to check the TCRdb D call of TRBD1. This CDR3 has 14 residues. The CDR3 reads CASSPGVSNQPQHF.

V gene TRBV20-1 combines with J gene TRBJ2-7; TCRdb's D call of TRBD2 is untestable without DNA. Germline V gene sequence: CDR1 DFQATT, CDR2 SNEGSKA (reference sequence). This CDR3 has 14 residues. The CDR3: CSARATSGTYEQYF.

V usage is TRBV6-2 or TRBV6-3 and J usage is TRBJ2-1. Germline V gives CDR1 MNHEY, CDR2 SVGEGT. This CDR3 spans 13 amino acids. CDR3 protein: CASSYEAINEQFF.